Listed here are 22 T cell receptor beta chains from one sample, sequenced in a study of T cells in Graves' hyperthyroidism and ophthalmopathy. TCR beta CDR3 sequences were amplified from RNA transcripts. First-round RT-PCR with HTBI primers amplified the TCR CDR3 region. From the multiplex PCR reads, TCRdb called clonotypes with MiXCR, one entry per CDR3 protein. The sample has 500,000 to 700,000 distinct CDR3 sequences; about a sixth are singletons. The sample comprised blood. All receptors derive from a woman aged 18-29 years with Graves' hyperthyroidism.

This clonotype was seen many times. V usage is TRBV7-2 and J usage is TRBJ2-3, with TRBD2 matching over 8 bases. The CDR3 has 17 amino acids. V dropped 1 base and J dropped 5; count of bases not matched to a gene: 11. Per the germline V gene, CDR1 is SGHTA and CDR2 is FQGNSA. This chain's CDR3 is CASSLVSGSPIVDTQYF. The CDR3 DNA sequence: TGTGCCAGCAGCTTAGTGAGCGGGAGTCCCATAGTAGATACGCAGTATTTT.

The chain employs TRBV10-2 and TRBJ2-3, with 8 positions matching TRBD1. J gave up 2 bases and V 7 bases, and 5 bases lay outside the gene matches. The germline gives CDR1 WSHSY, CDR2 SAAADI. The CDR3 is 14 amino acids. CDR3: CASTQGVTTDTQYF. For the CDR3, the DNA is TGCGCCAGCACACAGGGGGTCACCACAGATACGCAGTATTTT.

Many counts were recorded for this clonotype. The V gene is TRBV13, the J gene TRBJ2-7; 10 nucleotides match TRBD1. Germline V gene lookup returns CDR1 PRHDT and CDR2 FYEKMQ (reference sequence). The trim removed 5 bases at V and 6 bases at J, leaving 4 bases unmatched. This CDR3 contains 13 residues. The DNA of the CDR3 is TGTGCCAGCAGCCGCCGGGACAGGGGCGAGCAGTACTTC. Protein: CASSRRDRGEQYF.

This clonotype was counted ten times or more. The chain employs TRBV20-1 and TRBJ2-1; TRBD2 matches 8 bases. There are 13 residues in the CDR3. V gave up 6 bases and J gave up 9 bases; unmatched junction bases: 10. Germline CDR1 and CDR2: DFQATT and SNEGSKA (reference sequence). CDR3 loop: CSATTGLGLEQFF. The CDR3 coding sequence is TGCAGTGCCACGACGGGACTAGGACTTGAGCAGTTCTTC.

The genes are TRBV7-9 and TRBJ1-2; TRBD1 matches at 7 bases. There are 15 residues in the CDR3. V shed 5 bases, J shed 4 bases, and the junction held 10 bases outside the gene matches. From germline, CDR1 is SEHNR and CDR2 FQNEAQ (reference sequence). CDR3 protein: CASSPGQPPGYGYTF. CDR3 DNA sequence: TGTGCCAGCAGCCCGGGACAGCCGCCCGGCTATGGCTACACCTTC.

This clonotype was seen at least ten times. The chain recombines TRBV7-3 with TRBJ2-3; 9 bases are a match to TRBD1. Germline assignment: CDR1 SGHTA and CDR2 FQGTGA. CDR3 length equals 14 residues. With V trimmed by 5 bases and J by 6 bases, 6 bases remained unmatched. The CDR3: CASSNRGRGDTQYF. As DNA, the CDR3 is TGTGCCAGCAGCAACAGGGGGCGAGGGGATACGCAGTATTTT.

Points on this clonotype: One junction end disagrees with the germline gene, perhaps due to a read error. The V and J genes are TRBV28 and TRBJ2-7; D possibly corresponds to TRBD2 (6 bases). This CDR3 is 10 amino acids long. Germline assignment: CDR1 MDHEN and CDR2 SYDVKM. This chain's CDR3 is CSSREDEQYF. As DNA, the CDR3 is TGTTCCAGCAGGGAGGACGAGCAGTACTTC.

The V and J genes are TRBV5-1 and TRBJ2-7; unclear D gene. The CDR3 length is 14 residues. Germline CDR1 and CDR2: SGHRS and YFSETQ. Trimming shortened V by 0 bases and J by 5 bases, and 12 bases separated the two germline ends. CDR3 region: CASSLVTNGDEQYF. DNA of the CDR3: TGCGCCAGCAGCTTGGTTACTAATGGGGACGAGCAGTACTTC.

The chain is built from TRBV20-1 and TRBJ2-7; D may be TRBD2 (5 bases). The germline gives CDR1 DFQATT, CDR2 SNEGSKA (reference sequence). CDR3 size: 14 residues. Trimming cost V 6 bases and J 3 bases, with 18 bases left between them. Here the CDR3 reads CSAPEGSPRYEQYF. CDR3 DNA: TGCAGTGCCCCTGAGGGTTCGCCTCGCTACGAGCAGTACTTC.

This clonotype was seen repeatedly, ten times or more. The chain recombines TRBV28 with TRBJ2-1; 9 nucleotides align to TRBD2. The CDR3 is 15 amino acids. CDR1 and CDR2 (germline): MDHEN, SYDVKM. The J segment lost 5 bases and the V segment lost 0 bases, leaving 2 bases of the junction unmatched. In DNA form, the CDR3 reads TGTGCCAGCAGTTTATGGGGACTAGCTGACAATGAGCAGTTCTTC. This translates into CASSLWGLADNEQFF.

The sample holds many counts of this clonotype. The gene calls are TRBV2 and TRBJ1-6; D call uncertain. This CDR3 is built from 16 residues. The V end lost 8 bases, the J end lost 5 bases, and 19 bases lay between the germline ends. Germline loops: CDR1 SNHLY, CDR2 FYNNEI. This chain's CDR3 is CASGPWLSADNSPLHF. CDR3 DNA sequence: TGTGCCAGCGGGCCGTGGCTGTCCGCCGATAATTCACCCCTCCACTTT.

The table lists this clonotype with many counts. The gene calls are TRBV30 and TRBJ1-2, with no clear D. Germline loops: CDR1 GTSNPN, CDR2 SVGIG (reference sequence). Between the trimmed V and J ends, which lost 4 bases and 9 bases, there was a span of 15 bases. This CDR3 is built from 12 residues. This chain's CDR3 is CAWKRTTARYTF. CDR3 coding DNA: TGTGCCTGGAAACGGACCACGGCTCGCTACACCTTC.

The V and J genes are TRBV27 and TRBJ2-7; 9 nucleotides agree with TRBD1. V shed 6 bases, J shed 3 bases, and the junction held 9 bases outside the gene matches. Germline values: CDR1 MNHEY, CDR2 SMNVEV (reference sequence). CDR3 length: 15 amino acids. The CDR3 reads CASRISGTGFYEQYF. CDR3 in DNA: TGTGCCAGCAGAATCTCCGGGACAGGGTTCTACGAGCAGTACTTC.

The chain couples TRBV5-6 to TRBJ2-1; tentatively, D is TRBD2 (6 bases). The germline gives CDR1 SGHDT, CDR2 YYEEEE. V was shortened by 1 base and J by 3 bases, with 11 bases between the two germline ends. The CDR3 consists of 15 residues. The CDR3 protein is CASSLSAGHYNEQFF. In DNA form, the CDR3 reads TGTGCCAGCAGCTTGTCAGCGGGCCACTACAATGAGCAGTTCTTC.

This clonotype has only a few counts. This chain links TRBV15 with TRBJ2-2, with TRBD1 matching over 8 bases. After removal of 1 base from V and 5 bases from J, the junction contained 3 bases not matched to a gene. The CDR3 covers 15 residues. Germline CDR1 is LNHNV and CDR2 is YYDKDF (reference sequence). The CDR3 nucleotides are TGTGCCACCAGCAGAGCACAGGGGGAAACCGGGGAGCTGTTTTTT. It specifies CATSRAQGETGELFF.

This clonotype was observed many times. The chain employs TRBV20-1 and TRBJ2-3, with D tentatively TRBD1 (6 bases). This CDR3 is 16 amino acids long. Germline CDR1 reads DFQATT; CDR2 reads SNEGSKA (reference sequence). V gave up 6 bases and J gave up 0 bases, with 19 bases separating them. The CDR3 DNA reads as TGCAGTGCAAGCATCCGGACAGCTTATAGCACAGATACGCAGTATTTT. Protein sequence: CSASIRTAYSTDTQYF.

This clonotype was found a few times. The chain carries TRBV6-6 and TRBJ2-2; 9 bases align to TRBD2. Per the germline V gene, CDR1 is MNHNY and CDR2 is SVGAGI (reference sequence). V shed 2 bases, J shed 3 bases, and the junction held 7 bases outside the gene matches. This CDR3 comprises 17 residues. This CDR3 is CASSYRAGGLDTGELFF. As DNA, the CDR3 is TGTGCCAGCAGTTACCGTGCGGGGGGGCTGGACACCGGGGAGCTGTTTTTT.

This rearrangement joins TRBV5-1 to TRBJ2-5; 12 bases are shared with TRBD2. The V gene's germline CDR1 is SGHRS and CDR2 YFSETQ. The CDR3 covers 16 residues. V trimming: 0 bases; J trimming: 4 bases; junction bases outside the gene matches: 4. The CDR3 protein is CASSLEASGGGETQYF. CDR3 in DNA: TGCGCCAGCAGCTTGGAGGCTAGCGGGGGGGGAGAGACCCAGTACTTC.

This clonotype appeared a few times. The genes are TRBV7-9 and TRBJ1-4; D remains ambiguous. CDR3 length: 14 amino acids. Deletions cut 1 base from V and 11 bases from J, with 14 bases between. Germline V gene data show CDR1 as SEHNR and CDR2 as FQNEAQ (reference sequence). The CDR3 sequence is CASSLVSATAKLFF. CDR3 sequence (DNA): TGTGCCAGCAGCTTAGTGTCAGCGACCGCCAAACTGTTTTTT.

The sample holds many counts of this clonotype. This chain links TRBV2 with TRBJ2-5; 12 nucleotides agree with TRBD2. From germline, CDR1 is SNHLY and CDR2 FYNNEI. The CDR3 is 16 residues long. Trimming took 6 bases from V and 5 from J; bases not matched to a gene: 10. In DNA form, the CDR3 reads TGTGCCAGCAGCCCTATGACTAGCGGGAGCGGGGAGACCCAGTACTTC. It encodes CASSPMTSGSGETQYF.

V and J are TRBV14 and TRBJ1-4, with no clear D. This CDR3 contains 12 residues. Trimming left V 0 bases short and J 11 bases short, with 7 bases between. Germline CDR1 reads SGHDN; CDR2 reads FVKESK. Here the CDR3 reads CASSQDRSKLFF. The CDR3 DNA is TGTGCCAGCAGCCAAGATCGGTCGAAACTGTTTTTT. Supplemented by reference TRBV14 and TRBJ1-4, the full variable domain reads EAGVTQFPSHSVIEKGQTVTLRCDPISGHDNLYWYRRVMGKEIKFLLHFVKESKQDESGMPNNRFLAERTGGTYSTLKVQPAELEDSGVYFCASSQDRSKLFFGSGTQLSVL.

At least ten counts were recorded for this clonotype. The V gene is TRBV7-2, the J gene TRBJ2-2, with D unresolved. The CDR3 is 15 residues long. Germline CDR1 reads SGHTA; CDR2 reads FQGNSA. The V gene lost 2 bases and the J gene lost 2 bases, with 9 bases spanning the gap. The CDR3 sequence is CASSLRGTNTGELFF. CDR3 sequence (DNA): TGTGCCAGCAGCTTAAGAGGCACTAACACCGGGGAGCTGTTTTTT.